This T cell receptor (beta chain) was recorded in a study of T cell responses to AZD1222 COVID-19 vaccine. Findings of the study overall: Females outnumbered males among donors, who were mostly white British; clonal diversity was possibly underestimated. Spike-specific TCR depth and breadth grew after two AZD1222 doses. Close to half of all spike-specific TCRs reportedly target regions of the variants that are unmutated.

CDR3 length: 13 residues. Germline V gene data show CDR1 as MNHEY and CDR2 as SVGAGI. V lost 6 bases to trimming and J lost 6 bases; unmatched junction nucleotides: 7. Sequenced by immunoSEQ multiplex PCR; TCRdb stores in-frame clones only, minus some. Of 190,000 or so clones in the sample, 85% to 95% are singletons; the top ten hold 0.95% to 1.1%. Remarks on this clone: The antigen is not known.

Sequenced here: peripheral blood, sampled 28 days after the second AZD1222 dose. This sequence originates from an adult who received the AZD1222 COVID-19 vaccine. The V and J genes are TRBV6-5 and TRBJ1-2; 7 nucleotides line up with TRBD1. The CDR3 DNA sequence: TGTGCCAGCAGCCGGGACAGAGTTGATGGCTACACCTTC. Translating it yields CASSRDRVDGYTF.